The rows below give T cell receptor beta chains drawn from one sample of a study of cytomegalovirus exposure and HLA in healthy donors. The protocol was immunoSEQ multiplex PCR, while the TCRdb copy is restricted to in-frame clones and leaves out a portion. There are about 160,000 clones in the sample; roughly four fifths occur only once, and 4.1% lies in the top ten. The material sequenced was PBMCs. The receptors derive from a man in his forties or fifties in good health and CMV-seropositive. The CDR3 runs from the conserved cysteine through the conserved F or W. Each record gives: V gene, J gene, CDR3 protein.

v_call: TRBV30
j_call: TRBJ2-7
cdr3_aa: CACGRTGRSYEQYF

v_call: TRBV18
j_call: TRBJ2-5
cdr3_aa: CASSPRSQETQYF

v_call: TRBV6-5
j_call: TRBJ1-2
cdr3_aa: CASTAGQSYGYTF

v_call: TRBV19
j_call: TRBJ1-3
cdr3_aa: CASSRGPGAGNTIYF

v_call: TRBV4-1
j_call: TRBJ2-3
cdr3_aa: CASSHVGLATVDTDTQYF

v_call: TRBV4-1
j_call: TRBJ2-2
cdr3_aa: CASSHQYRGLNTGELFF

v_call: TRBV11-2
j_call: TRBJ1-6
cdr3_aa: CASSLVQGQTPLHF

v_call: TRBV6-5
j_call: TRBJ2-1
cdr3_aa: CASRSGGPYNEQFF

v_call: TRBV18
j_call: TRBJ2-5
cdr3_aa: CASSNQAGPGTLLADQETQYF

v_call: TRBV5-6
j_call: TRBJ2-1
cdr3_aa: CASSSRGTILDEQFF

v_call: TRBV9
j_call: TRBJ2-2
cdr3_aa: CASSVGQGATGELFF

v_call: TRBV6-1
j_call: TRBJ1-1
cdr3_aa: CASSDRVNTEAFF

v_call: TRBV28
j_call: TRBJ1-2
cdr3_aa: CASSTPGTGGGFYGYTF

v_call: TRBV4-2
j_call: TRBJ2-2
cdr3_aa: CASSLGTSGSNTGELFF

v_call: TRBV19
j_call: TRBJ2-7
cdr3_aa: CASTLRGGASYEQYF

v_call: TRBV6-6
j_call: TRBJ1-6
cdr3_aa: CASRIYRVGSPLHF

v_call: TRBV2
j_call: TRBJ2-5
cdr3_aa: CASSDRDTLQETQYF

v_call: TRBV7-8
j_call: TRBJ2-3
cdr3_aa: CASSPRVSADTQYF

v_call: TRBV6-1
j_call: TRBJ1-6
cdr3_aa: CASSEARTAGLHSPLHF

v_call: TRBV27
j_call: TRBJ2-7
cdr3_aa: CASSLTSGRAHEQYF

v_call: TRBV6-1
j_call: TRBJ2-5
cdr3_aa: CASSERIGVETQYF

v_call: TRBV10-2
j_call: TRBJ2-1
cdr3_aa: CASSDGGLEYNEQFF

v_call: TRBV5-1
j_call: TRBJ2-1
cdr3_aa: CASSLGVAGAGNEQFF

v_call: TRBV5-6
j_call: TRBJ2-7
cdr3_aa: CASSSRAGYYEQYF